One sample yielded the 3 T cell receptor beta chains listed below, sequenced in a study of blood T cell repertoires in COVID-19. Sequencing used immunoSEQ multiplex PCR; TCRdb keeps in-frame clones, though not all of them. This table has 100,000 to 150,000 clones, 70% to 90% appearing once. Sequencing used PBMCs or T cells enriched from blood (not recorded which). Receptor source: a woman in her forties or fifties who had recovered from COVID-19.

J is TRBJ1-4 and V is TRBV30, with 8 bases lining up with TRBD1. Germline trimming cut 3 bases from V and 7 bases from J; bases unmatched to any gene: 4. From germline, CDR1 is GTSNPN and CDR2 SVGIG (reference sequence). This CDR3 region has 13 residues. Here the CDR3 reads CAWRNRGGEKLFF. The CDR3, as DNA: TGTGCCTGGAGGAACAGGGGGGGTGAAAAACTGTTTTTT.

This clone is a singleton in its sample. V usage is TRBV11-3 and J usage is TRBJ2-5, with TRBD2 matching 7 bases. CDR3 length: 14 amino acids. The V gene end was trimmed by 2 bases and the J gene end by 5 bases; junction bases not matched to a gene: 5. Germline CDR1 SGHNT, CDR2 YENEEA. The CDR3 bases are TGTGCCAGCAGCTTACGGGGGGAGGGGGAGACCCAGTACTTC. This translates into CASSLRGEGETQYF.

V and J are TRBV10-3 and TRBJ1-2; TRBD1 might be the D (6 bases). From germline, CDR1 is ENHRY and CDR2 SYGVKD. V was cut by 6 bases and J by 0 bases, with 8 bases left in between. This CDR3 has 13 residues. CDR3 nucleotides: TGTGCCATCAGCGGACAGACTAACTATGGCTACACCTTC. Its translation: CAISGQTNYGYTF.